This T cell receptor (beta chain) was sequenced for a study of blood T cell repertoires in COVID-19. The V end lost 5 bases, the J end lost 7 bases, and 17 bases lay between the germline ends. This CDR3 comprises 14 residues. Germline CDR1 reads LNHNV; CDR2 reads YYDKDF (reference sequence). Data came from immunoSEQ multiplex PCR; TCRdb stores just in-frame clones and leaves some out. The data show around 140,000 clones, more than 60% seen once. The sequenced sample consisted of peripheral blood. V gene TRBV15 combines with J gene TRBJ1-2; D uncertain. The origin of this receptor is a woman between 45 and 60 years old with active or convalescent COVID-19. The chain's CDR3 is CATSPFGSEVGYTF. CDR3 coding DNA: TGTGCCACCAGCCCTTTTGGCAGTGAAGTTGGCTACACCTTC.